Detailed here is one T cell receptor beta chain. The data belong to a study of control samples from healthy donors and cancer patients. The assay was immunoSEQ multiplex PCR, and TCRdb's table has in-frame clones only and misses some. The table lists about 160,000 clones, 90% to 95% of them singletons. V was cut by 2 bases and J by 7 bases, with 7 bases left in between. CDR1 and CDR2 (germline): SGHKS, YYEKEE (reference sequence). The CDR3 is 11 residues long. The chain has TRBV5-5 and TRBJ2-7; D is unresolved. The TCR sequence derives from a woman under 40 in good health. Material for sequencing was blood. CDR3 DNA: TGTGCCAGCAGCTTCGGGCGAGAGCAGTACTTC. As protein: CASSFGREQYF.